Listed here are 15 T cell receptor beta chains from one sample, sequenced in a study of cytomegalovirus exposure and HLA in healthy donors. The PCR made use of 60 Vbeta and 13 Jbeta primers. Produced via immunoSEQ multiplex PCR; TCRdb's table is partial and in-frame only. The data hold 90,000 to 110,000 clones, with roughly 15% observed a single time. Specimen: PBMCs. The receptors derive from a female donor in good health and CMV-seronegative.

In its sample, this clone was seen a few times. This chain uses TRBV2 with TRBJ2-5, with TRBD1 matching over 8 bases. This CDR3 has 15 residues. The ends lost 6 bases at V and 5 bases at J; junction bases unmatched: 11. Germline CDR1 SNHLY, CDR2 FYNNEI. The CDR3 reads CASSLTGGEEETQYF. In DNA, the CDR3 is TGTGCCAGCAGCCTTACAGGGGGAGAGGAGGAGACCCAGTACTTC.

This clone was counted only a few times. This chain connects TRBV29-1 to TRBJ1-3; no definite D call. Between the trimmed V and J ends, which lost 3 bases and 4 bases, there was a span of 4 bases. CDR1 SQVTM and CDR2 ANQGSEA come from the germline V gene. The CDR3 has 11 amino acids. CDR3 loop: CSVEAGNTIYF. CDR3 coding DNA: TGCAGCGTTGAGGCCGGAAACACCATATATTTT.

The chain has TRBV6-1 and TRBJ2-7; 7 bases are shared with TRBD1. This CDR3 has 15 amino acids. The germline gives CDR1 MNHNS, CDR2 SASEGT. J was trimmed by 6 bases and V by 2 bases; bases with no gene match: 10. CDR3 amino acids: CASSERGGGFSEQYF. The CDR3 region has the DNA TGTGCCAGCAGTGAAAGAGGGGGCGGTTTCAGCGAGCAGTACTTC.

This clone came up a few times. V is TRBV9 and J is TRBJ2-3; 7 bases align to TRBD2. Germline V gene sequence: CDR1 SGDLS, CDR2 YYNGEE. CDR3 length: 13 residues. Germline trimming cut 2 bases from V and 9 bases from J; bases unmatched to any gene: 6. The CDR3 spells CASSVGGRETQYF. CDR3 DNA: TGTGCCAGCAGCGTGGGAGGGAGGGAAACGCAGTATTTT.

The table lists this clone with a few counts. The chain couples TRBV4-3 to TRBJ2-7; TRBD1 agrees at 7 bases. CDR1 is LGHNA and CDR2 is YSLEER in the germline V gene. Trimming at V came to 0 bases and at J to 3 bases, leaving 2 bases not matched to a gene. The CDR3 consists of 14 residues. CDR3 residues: CASSQDRGFYEQYF. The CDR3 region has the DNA TGCGCCAGCAGCCAAGACAGGGGGTTCTACGAGCAGTACTTC.

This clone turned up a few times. CDR3 coding DNA: TGCGCCAGCGCTGAACAGGGGACCACAACTAATGAAAAACTGTTTTTT. Its protein is CASAEQGTTTNEKLFF. This chain uses TRBV4-3 with TRBJ1-4; 7 bases agree with TRBD1. The CDR3 length is 16 residues. Losses at the gene ends were 8 bases for V and 0 bases for J; bases not matched to a gene: 9. Germline V CDR1 and CDR2: LGHNA, YSLEER.

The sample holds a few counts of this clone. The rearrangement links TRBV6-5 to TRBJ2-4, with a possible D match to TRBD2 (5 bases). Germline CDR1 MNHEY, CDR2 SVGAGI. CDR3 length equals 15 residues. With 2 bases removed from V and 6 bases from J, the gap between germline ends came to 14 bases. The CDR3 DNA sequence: TGTGCCAGCAGTTACCACCAGGCGGGTGGAAACATTCAGTACTTC. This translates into CASSYHQAGGNIQYF.

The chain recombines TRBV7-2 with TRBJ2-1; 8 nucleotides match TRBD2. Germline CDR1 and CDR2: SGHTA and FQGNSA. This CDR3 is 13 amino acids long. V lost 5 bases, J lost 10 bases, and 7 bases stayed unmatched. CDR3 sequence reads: CASSLSGGREQFF. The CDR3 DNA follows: TGTGCCAGCAGCCTGAGCGGGGGTAGGGAGCAGTTCTTC.

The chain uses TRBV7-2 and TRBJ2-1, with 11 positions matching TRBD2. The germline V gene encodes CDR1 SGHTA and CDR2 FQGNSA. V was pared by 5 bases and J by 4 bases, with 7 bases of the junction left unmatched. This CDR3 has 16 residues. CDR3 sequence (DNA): TGTGCCAGCAGCATAACCGGGACTAGCGGATACAATGAGCAGTTCTTC. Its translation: CASSITGTSGYNEQFF.

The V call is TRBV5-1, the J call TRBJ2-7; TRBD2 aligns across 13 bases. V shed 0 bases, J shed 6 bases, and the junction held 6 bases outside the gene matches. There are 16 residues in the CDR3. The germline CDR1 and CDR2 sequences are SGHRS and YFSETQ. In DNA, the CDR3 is TGCGCCAGCAGCTTGGCCACTCGGACTAGCGGGGGCGAGCAGTACTTC. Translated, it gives CASSLATRTSGGEQYF.

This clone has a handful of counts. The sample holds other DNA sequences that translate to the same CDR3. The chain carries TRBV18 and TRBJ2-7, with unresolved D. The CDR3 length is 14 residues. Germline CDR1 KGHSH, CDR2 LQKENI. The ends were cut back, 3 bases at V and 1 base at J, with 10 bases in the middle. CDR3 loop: CASSPVLNSYEQYF. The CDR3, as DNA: TGTGCCAGCTCACCCGTACTGAATTCCTACGAGCAGTACTTC.

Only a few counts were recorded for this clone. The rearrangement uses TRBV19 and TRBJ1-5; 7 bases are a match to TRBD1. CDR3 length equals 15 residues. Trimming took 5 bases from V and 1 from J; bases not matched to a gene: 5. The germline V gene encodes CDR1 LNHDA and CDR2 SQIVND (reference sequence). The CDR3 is CASSWRDRSNQPQHF. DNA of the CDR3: TGTGCCAGTAGTTGGCGGGACAGAAGCAATCAGCCCCAGCATTTT.

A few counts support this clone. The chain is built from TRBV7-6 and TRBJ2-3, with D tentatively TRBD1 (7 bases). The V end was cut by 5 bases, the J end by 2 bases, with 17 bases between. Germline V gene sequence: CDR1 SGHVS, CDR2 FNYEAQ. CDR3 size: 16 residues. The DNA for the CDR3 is TGTGCCAGCAGCACGCCCAGGGGGGCTTCCACAGATACGCAGTATTTT. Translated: CASSTPRGASTDTQYF.

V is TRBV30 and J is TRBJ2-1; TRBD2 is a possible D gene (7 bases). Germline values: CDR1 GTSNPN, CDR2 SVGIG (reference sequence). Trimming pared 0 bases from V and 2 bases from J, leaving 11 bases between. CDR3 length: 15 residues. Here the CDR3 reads CAWSVGGATYNEQFF. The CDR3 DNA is TGTGCCTGGAGTGTGGGGGGGGCAACCTACAATGAGCAGTTCTTC.

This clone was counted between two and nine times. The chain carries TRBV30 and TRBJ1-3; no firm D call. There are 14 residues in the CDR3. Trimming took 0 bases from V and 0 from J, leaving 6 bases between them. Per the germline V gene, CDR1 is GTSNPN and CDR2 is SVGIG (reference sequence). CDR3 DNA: TGTGCCTGGAGTGTTGGGCTCTCTGGAAACACCATATATTTT. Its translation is CAWSVGLSGNTIYF. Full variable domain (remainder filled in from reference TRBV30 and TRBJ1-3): SQTIHQWPATLVQPVGSPLSLECTVEGTSNPNLYWYRQAAGRGLQLLFYSVGIGQISSEVPQNLSASRPQDRQFILSSKKLLLSDSGFYLCAWSVGLSGNTIYFGEGSWLTVV.